The 20 T cell receptor beta chains in this list originate from one sample, sequenced in a study of vaccination and CD4 T cells after COVID-19. These receptors' antigens are unknown. Sequencing of DNA taken from cultured CD4+ T cells relied on the Oncomine TCR Beta short-read assay. TCRdb re-called the PCR reads with MiXCR, one entry per CDR3 protein. The table lists more than 7,500 distinct CDR3 sequences, roughly 23% of them singletons. Treatment meaning: approximately nine-day PBMC culture with coronavirus spike peptide pools or control peptides (ViraFEST assay). Sequencing used cultured CD4+ T cells from blood. Receptors originate from a human donor with COVID-19.

The CDR3: CSVAEGGGQTQYF. DNA for the CDR3: TGCAGCGTTGCAGAGGGAGGAGGACAGACCCAGTACTTC. The rearrangement joins TRBV29-1 to TRBJ2-5; the D gene is possibly TRBD2 (6 bases). The CDR3 spans 13 residues. The V gene lost 4 bases and the J gene lost 6 bases, with 15 bases spanning the gap. Germline CDR1 is SQVTM and CDR2 is ANQGSEA.

The rearrangement links TRBV5-1 to TRBJ2-3, with 10 bases fitting TRBD2. Trimming took 3 bases from V and 11 from J; bases not matched to a gene: 15. CDR3 length: 16 residues. In germline, CDR1 is SGHRS, CDR2 YFSETQ. Here the CDR3 reads CASSSLAGAQRGKQYF. The CDR3 region has the DNA TGCGCCAGCAGCTCTCTAGCGGGGGCCCAAAGAGGGAAGCAGTATTTT.

This chain links TRBV7-9 with TRBJ1-4; D possibly corresponds to TRBD1 (5 bases). The V end lost 8 bases, the J end lost 4 bases, and 11 bases lay between the germline ends. Germline V gene sequence: CDR1 SEHNR, CDR2 FQNEAQ (reference sequence). The length of the CDR3 is 13 residues. The CDR3 DNA follows: TGTGCCAGCGGGGGAGCCGTTAATGAAAAACTGTTTTTT. Its translation: CASGGAVNEKLFF.

V is TRBV11-2 and J is TRBJ2-6, with TRBD1 matching 8 bases. This CDR3 is built from 16 residues. Germline V gene sequence: CDR1 SGHAT, CDR2 FQNNGV. With V trimmed by 5 bases and J by 1 base, 4 bases remained unmatched. The CDR3 here is CASSRDRLSGANVLTF. The DNA of the CDR3 is TGTGCCAGCAGCCGGGACAGGCTTTCTGGGGCCAACGTCCTGACTTTC.

This clonotype was picked up a small number of times. CDR3 DNA sequence: TGTGCCAGCAGTGAAGGGATGAACACTGAAGCTTTCTTT. It yields the protein CASSEGMNTEAFF. The chain joins TRBV2 to TRBJ1-1, with unresolved D. CDR1 and CDR2 from the germline V gene are SNHLY and FYNNEI. The V gene lost 1 base and the J gene lost 0 bases, with 3 bases spanning the gap. The CDR3 covers 13 residues.

This clonotype was found a few times. This sequence joins TRBV6-2 or TRBV6-3 and TRBJ1-2; possible D gene TRBD1, 6 bases. The V end was cut by 4 bases, the J end by 3 bases, with 9 bases between. CDR3 length: 13 residues. The germline V gene has CDR1 MNHEY and CDR2 SVGEGT. The CDR3 protein is CASSWAGDYGYTF. CDR3 nucleotides: TGTGCCAGCAGTTGGGCAGGGGACTATGGCTACACCTTC.

The V and J genes are TRBV19 and TRBJ2-2, with D perhaps matching TRBD1 (6 bases). Germline CDR1 is LNHDA and CDR2 is SQIVND (reference sequence). Between the trimmed V and J ends, which lost 2 bases and 2 bases, there was a span of 9 bases. This CDR3 is 15 amino acids long. The CDR3 DNA is TGTGCCAGTAGTATACGACAGGCTAACACCGGGGAGCTGTTTTTT. Its translation is CASSIRQANTGELFF.

The V gene is TRBV6-5, the J gene TRBJ2-7; 8 nucleotides agree with TRBD2. The CDR3 covers 15 residues. J gave up 4 bases and V 4 bases, and 9 bases lay outside the gene matches. The germline gives CDR1 MNHEY, CDR2 SVGAGI. CDR3 in DNA: TGTGCCAGCAGTTCGGCGGGGGGCATAAGATACGAGCAGTACTTC. It codes for CASSSAGGIRYEQYF.

The chain joins TRBV6-1 to TRBJ2-6; D not certain. Germline CDR1 reads MNHNS; CDR2 reads SASEGT. V was shortened by 5 bases and J by 7 bases, with 15 bases between the two germline ends. The CDR3 runs to 15 residues. The CDR3 DNA sequence: TGTGCCAGCAGTCCCCGATTTGCAGGTGCCAACGTCCTGACTTTC. Its protein is CASSPRFAGANVLTF.

This clonotype was picked up a small number of times. CDR3 coding DNA: TGTGCCAGCAGTTACGATCTTATGCTGTTCTACACCTTC. It specifies CASSYDLMLFYTF. This chain links TRBV6-5 with TRBJ1-2; the D is unclear. Per the germline V gene, CDR1 is MNHEY and CDR2 is SVGAGI. V lost 2 bases and J lost 10, with 14 bases in between. The CDR3 sequence is 13 residues long.

This clonotype has a handful of counts. The genes are TRBV7-2 and TRBJ2-7, with D possibly matching TRBD2 (5 bases). CDR1 is SGHTA, CDR2 FQGNSA, per germline. The length of the CDR3 is 13 residues. Trimming left V 5 bases short and J 6 bases short, with 14 bases between. CDR3 sequence reads: CASSRGAFSEQYF. CDR3 coding DNA: TGTGCCAGCAGCCGGGGAGCTTTCTCCGAGCAGTACTTC.

The rearrangement joins TRBV2 to TRBJ2-1, with a possible D match to TRBD2 (6 bases). Germline V lookup: CDR1 SNHLY, CDR2 FYNNEI. Trimming removed 6 bases from V and 4 bases from J, with 16 bases in between. The CDR3 runs 15 residues. The CDR3 DNA reads as TGTGCCAGCAGACCCGGGGGAGCGGGTTACAATGAGCAGTTCTTC. The encoded protein is CASRPGGAGYNEQFF.

This clonotype is deemed large. The V and J genes are TRBV7-9 and TRBJ2-2; D unclear. The germline V gene encodes CDR1 SEHNR and CDR2 FQNEAQ (reference sequence). Trimming cost V 5 bases and J 4 bases, with 8 bases left between them. The length of the CDR3 is 13 residues. The CDR3 nucleotides are TGTGCCAGCAGCCTAAGAAGCACCGGGGAGCTGTTTTTT. This translates into CASSLRSTGELFF.

This clonotype was seen only once. The rearrangement uses TRBV19 and TRBJ2-5, with 7 bases lining up with TRBD1. Trimming cost V 1 base and J 4 bases; bases outside gene matches: 3. The CDR3 has 14 residues. Germline values: CDR1 LNHDA, CDR2 SQIVND (reference sequence). CDR3: CASSIGYRGETQYF. In nucleotides, the CDR3 is TGTGCCAGTAGTATAGGCTACAGGGGAGAGACCCAGTACTTC.

This clonotype showed up just a few times. The chain is built from TRBV12-3 or TRBV12-4 and TRBJ2-5; TRBD2 matches 9 bases. This CDR3 is built from 16 residues. The junction had 9 bases not matched to a gene; V was cut back by 5 bases and J by 2 bases. In nucleotides, the CDR3 is TGTGCCAGCAGTCGATTAGCGGGGGCGGGACAAGAGACCCAGTACTTC. It yields the protein CASSRLAGAGQETQYF.

Notes on this clonotype: One base away lies a much larger clone, so this may be a sequencing read error. The rearrangement links TRBV6-2 or TRBV6-3 to TRBJ1-1, with 8 bases that match TRBD1. This CDR3 has 14 residues. Germline loops: CDR1 MNHEY, CDR2 SVGEGT. The CDR3 spells CVSSYLGQATEAFF. For the CDR3, the DNA is TGTGTCAGCAGTTACCTGGGACAGGCCACTGAAGCTTTCTTT.

This clonotype showed up just a few times. This chain uses TRBV12-3 or TRBV12-4 with TRBJ2-5; 11 bases agree with TRBD1. Trimming cost V 5 bases and J 6 bases; bases outside gene matches: 5. The CDR3 has 14 amino acids. This CDR3 is CASSLGQGAKTQYF. The CDR3, as DNA: TGTGCCAGCAGTCTCGGACAGGGGGCGAAGACCCAGTACTTC.

The rearrangement uses TRBV10-3 and TRBJ2-3; 8 nucleotides align to TRBD1. The CDR3 loop spans 15 amino acids. The germline V gene has CDR1 ENHRY and CDR2 SYGVKD. V lost 0 bases, J lost 6 bases, and 5 bases stayed unmatched. The CDR3 DNA is TGTGCCATCAGTGAGTCCAGGACAGGGTCCGATACGCAGTATTTT. Translating it yields CAISESRTGSDTQYF.

This clonotype is judged medium-sized. V is TRBV7-6 and J is TRBJ2-5, with unresolved D. V lost 1 base, J lost 0 bases, and 9 bases lay in between. Germline V CDR1 and CDR2: SGHVS, FNYEAQ. The CDR3 is made up of 15 amino acids. CDR3 bases: TGTGCCAGCAGCTTAGGTCAGGTTAACCAAGAGACCCAGTACTTC. This encodes CASSLGQVNQETQYF.

The chain is built from TRBV7-9 and TRBJ1-6; no firm D call. Germline-derived CDR1 and CDR2 are SEHNR and FQNEAQ (reference sequence). The CDR3 consists of 14 residues. The V gene lost 3 bases and the J gene lost 6 bases, with 9 bases spanning the gap. The CDR3 DNA sequence: TGTGCCAGCAGCTTCCCGCGTCCTAATTCACCCCTCCACTTT. Translated: CASSFPRPNSPLHF.